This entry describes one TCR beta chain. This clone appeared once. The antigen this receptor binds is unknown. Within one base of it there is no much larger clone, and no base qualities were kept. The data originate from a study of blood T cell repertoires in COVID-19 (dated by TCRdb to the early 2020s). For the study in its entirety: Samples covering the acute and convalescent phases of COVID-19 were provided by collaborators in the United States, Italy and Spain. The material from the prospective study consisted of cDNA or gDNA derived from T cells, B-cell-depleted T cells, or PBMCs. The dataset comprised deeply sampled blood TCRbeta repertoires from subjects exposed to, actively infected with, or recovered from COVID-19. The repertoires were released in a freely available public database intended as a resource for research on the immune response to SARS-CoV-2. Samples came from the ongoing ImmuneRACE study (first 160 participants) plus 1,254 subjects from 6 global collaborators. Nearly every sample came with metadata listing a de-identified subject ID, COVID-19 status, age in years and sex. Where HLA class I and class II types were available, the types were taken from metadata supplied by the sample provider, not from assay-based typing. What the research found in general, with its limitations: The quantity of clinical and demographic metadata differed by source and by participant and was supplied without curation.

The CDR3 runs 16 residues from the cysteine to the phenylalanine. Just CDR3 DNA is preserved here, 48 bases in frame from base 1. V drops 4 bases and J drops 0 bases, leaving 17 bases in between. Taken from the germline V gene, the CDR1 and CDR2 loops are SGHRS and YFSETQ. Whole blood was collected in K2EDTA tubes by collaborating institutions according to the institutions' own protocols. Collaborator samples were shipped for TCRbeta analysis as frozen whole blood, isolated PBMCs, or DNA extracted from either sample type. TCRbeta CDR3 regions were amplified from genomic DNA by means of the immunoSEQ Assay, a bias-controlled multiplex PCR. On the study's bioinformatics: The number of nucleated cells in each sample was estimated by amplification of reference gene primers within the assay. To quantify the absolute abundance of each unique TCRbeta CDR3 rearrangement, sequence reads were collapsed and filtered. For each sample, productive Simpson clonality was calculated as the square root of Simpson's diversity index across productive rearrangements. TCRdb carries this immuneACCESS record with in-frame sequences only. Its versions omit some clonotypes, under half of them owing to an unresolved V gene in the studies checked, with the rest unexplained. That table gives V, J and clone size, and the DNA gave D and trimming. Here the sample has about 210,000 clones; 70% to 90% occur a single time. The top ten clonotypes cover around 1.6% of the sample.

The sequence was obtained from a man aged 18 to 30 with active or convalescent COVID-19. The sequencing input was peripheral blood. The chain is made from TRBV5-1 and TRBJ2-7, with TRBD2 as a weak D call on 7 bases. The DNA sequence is TGCGCCAGCAGCCTGGCGGTGGGGGGGGCCTCCTACGAGCAGTACTTC. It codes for CASSLAVGGASYEQYF.